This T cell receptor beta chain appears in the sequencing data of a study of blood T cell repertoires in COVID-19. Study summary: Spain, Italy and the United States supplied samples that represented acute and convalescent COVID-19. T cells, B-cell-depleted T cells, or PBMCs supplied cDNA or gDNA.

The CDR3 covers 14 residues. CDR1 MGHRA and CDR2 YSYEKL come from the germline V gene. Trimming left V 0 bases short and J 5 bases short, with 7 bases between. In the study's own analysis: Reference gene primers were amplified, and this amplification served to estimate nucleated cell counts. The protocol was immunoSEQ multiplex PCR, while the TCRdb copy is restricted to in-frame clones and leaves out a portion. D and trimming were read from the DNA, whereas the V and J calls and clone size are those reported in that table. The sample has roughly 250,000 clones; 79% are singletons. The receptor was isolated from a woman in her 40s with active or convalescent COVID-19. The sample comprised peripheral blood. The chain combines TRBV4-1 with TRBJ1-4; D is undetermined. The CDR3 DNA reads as TGCGCCAGCAGCCAAGATAACGGGAATGAAAAACTGTTTTTT. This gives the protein CASSQDNGNEKLFF.